Here is one TCR beta chain with its context. Its antigen is not identified. These data come from a study of CD8 T cells in Susac syndrome. The study, taken as a whole, reports: That the number of individuals in its TCR sequencing and HLA analysis was relatively small was acknowledged by the study.

Germline-derived CDR1 and CDR2 are SGDLS and YYNGEE. The V end lost 0 bases, the J end lost 3 bases, and 6 bases lay between the germline ends. The CDR3 runs 14 residues. RNA was extracted with the RNeasy kit, and a quantity of about 0.45 to 1 ug was reverse transcribed using random hexamers. The CDR3 of TCR beta was amplified by immunoSEQ multiplex PCR across 54 Vbeta and 13 Jbeta. TCRdb re-analysed the immunoSEQ multiplex PCR reads in MiXCR, keeping a single row per CDR3 protein. Among roughly 110,000 distinct CDR3 sequences listed, about 90% were seen once. Sequencing targeted TCR beta in blood CD8+ and CD4+ T cells. TEMRA cells were FACS-enriched, while CD8+ and CD4+ T cells were negatively isolated.

The sequencing sample was made of CD4+ T cells from PBMCs. The gene calls are TRBV9 and TRBJ2-2; D gene uncertain. The source of this sequence is a human donor in good health. The CDR3 DNA reads as TGTGCCAGCAGCGTAGAAGGGCACACCGGGGAGCTGTTTTTT. Translated: CASSVEGHTGELFF.